Sequencing of this T cell receptor (beta chain) was carried out in a study of blood T cell repertoires in COVID-19 (dated by TCRdb to about 2020). Turning to the overall study: Samples covering the acute and convalescent phases of COVID-19 were provided by collaborators in the United States, Italy and Spain. Samples were obtained from the ongoing ImmuneRACE study (first 160 participants) and from over 1,000 subjects provided by 6 global collaborators. The dataset comprised deeply sampled blood TCRbeta repertoires from subjects exposed to, actively infected with, or recovered from COVID-19. Where HLA class I and class II types were available, the types were taken from metadata supplied by the sample provider, not from assay-based typing. A de-identified subject ID, COVID-19 status, age in years and sex were almost always included in the sample metadata. The material from the prospective study consisted of cDNA or gDNA derived from T cells, B-cell-depleted T cells, or PBMCs. The repertoires were made available in a free public database intended to serve as a resource for research on the immune response to SARS-CoV-2.

To note about this clone: The clone's antigen remains unknown. Base quality data are lacking; no much larger clone is found one base away.

Collaborating institutions collected whole blood in K2EDTA tubes following their own protocols. For TCRbeta analysis, collaborators shipped samples as frozen whole blood, isolated PBMCs, or DNA extracted from either of those sample types. General findings and caveats noted by the study authors: Clinical and demographic metadata were provided uncurated, with the amount varying by source and participant.

Reading from cysteine to phenylalanine, the CDR3 counts 16 amino acids. CDR3 DNA only is kept here, 48 bases in frame from base 1. The V end gives up 1 base and the J end 5 bases, leaving 7 bases in the junction not matched to a gene. CDR1 and CDR2 are read off the germline V gene (reference sequence) as LNHNV and YYDKDF. The immunoSEQ Assay, a bias-controlled multiplex PCR, was used to amplify TCRbeta CDR3 regions from genomic DNA. The authors' analysis ran thus. Within the assay, amplification of reference gene primers was used to estimate how many nucleated cells each sample contained. To quantify the absolute abundance of each unique TCRbeta CDR3 rearrangement, sequence reads were collapsed and filtered. For each sample, productive Simpson clonality was calculated as the square root of Simpson's diversity index over productive rearrangements. Held by TCRdb, this immuneACCESS table contains in-frame sequences only and omits some clones. Under half of the omission traces to an unresolved V gene where checked; the cause of the rest is unknown. The V and J calls and clone size are taken from that table; D and trimming were inferred from the DNA. This sample comprises roughly 280,000 clones, under 90% of them detected only once. 3.5% to 5% of the sample lies in the top ten.

The V gene is TRBV15 and the J gene is TRBJ2-2; TRBD1 matches 7 bases in the middle. The sample consisted of peripheral blood. The receptor comes from a man in his sixties with acute or convalescent COVID-19. The DNA sequence is as follows: TGTGCCACCAGCAGAGTGGCGACAGGGTTGACCGGGGAGCTGTTTTTT. It encodes CATSRVATGLTGELFF.